This T cell receptor beta chain was recorded in a study of blood T cell repertoires in COVID-19 (dated by TCRdb to the early 2020s). Looking at the study overall: Collaborator samples came from the United States, Italy and Spain and covered acute and convalescent phases of COVID-19. The material from the prospective study consisted of cDNA or gDNA derived from T cells, B-cell-depleted T cells, or PBMCs. The dataset comprised deeply sampled blood TCRbeta repertoires from subjects exposed to, actively infected with, or recovered from COVID-19. The repertoires were released in a freely available public database intended as a resource for research on the immune response to SARS-CoV-2. The samples were drawn from two sources: the first 160 participants of the ongoing ImmuneRACE study, and 950 to 1,500 subjects contributed by 6 global collaborators. A de-identified subject ID, COVID-19 status, age in years and sex were almost always included in the sample metadata. Where available, HLA class I and class II types were taken from metadata supplied by the sample provider and were not determined by assay-based typing. The investigation overall reported the following: The quantity of clinical and demographic metadata differed by source and by participant and was supplied without curation.

On this clone itself: The specificity of this receptor is unknown. No clone much larger than this one lies a single base away; base qualities are absent.

Participants in the prospective study were enrolled through a virtual design, were aged 18 to 89 years, and lived in roughly 26 United States geographic areas. To assign participants to cohorts, the prospective study relied on clinical history that participants themselves reported in a screening survey and a study questionnaire. Recovered participants in ImmuneRACE Cohort 3 were defined by two consecutive negative NP/OP PCR tests, clearance by a healthcare professional, or resolution of symptoms. Mobile phlebotomists in the prospective study collected whole blood, serum and a nasopharyngeal or oropharyngeal swab from every participant. Additional blood draws and questionnaires over an approximately 2-month period could optionally be provided by prospective study participants. Before DNA extraction, prospective study blood samples were shipped either frozen or at room temperature. Its CDR3 holds 16 amino acids, cysteine through phenylalanine. Just the 48-base CDR3 DNA is kept, in frame starting at base 1. Sequences GTSNPN (CDR1) and SVGIG (CDR2) are obtained from the germline V gene (reference sequence). V drops 3 bases and J drops 1 base, leaving 18 bases in between.

The immunoSEQ Assay, a bias-controlled multiplex PCR, was used to amplify TCRbeta CDR3 regions from genomic DNA. As for the original processing: Within the assay, amplification of reference gene primers was used to estimate how many nucleated cells each sample contained. To quantify the absolute abundance of each unique TCRbeta CDR3 rearrangement, sequence reads were collapsed and filtered. For each sample, productive Simpson clonality was calculated as the square root of Simpson's diversity index across productive rearrangements. TCRdb holds this immuneACCESS table with in-frame rearrangements only. Some clones are missing; in checked studies, unresolved V genes explain under half, and the rest has no known cause. V, J and clone size are taken as reported in that table, and D and trimming were inferred from the DNA itself. Here the sample has roughly 200,000 clones; approximately 85% occur a single time. The ten largest clones take up roughly 6% of the sample.

The receptor comes from a man aged 35-49 years who had recovered from COVID-19. The sequenced sample consisted of PBMCs or T cells enriched from blood (not recorded which). The V gene is TRBV30 and the J gene is TRBJ1-1; 6 matching bases give a weak D call of TRBD1. The DNA is as follows: TGTGCCTGGAGCACTCGGACTGGGGACACGAACACTGAAGCTTTCTTT. It translates as CAWSTRTGDTNTEAFF.